The subject of this entry is one T cell receptor (beta chain). Its antigen is as yet unknown. These data belong to a study of cytotoxic CD8 clonotypes in ibrutinib-treated CLL. The overall study: Complete response was seen in 2 patients and partial in some 25; some 12 progressed and roughly 14 stayed remitted after a median 68 months.

CDR1 is SGDLS, CDR2 YYNGEE, per germline. V shed 0 bases and J shed 0 bases, with 10 bases lying between them. The length of the CDR3 is 16 residues. The table came from immunoSEQ multiplex PCR; TCRdb's copy has only in-frame clones and leaves some out. The sample carries 140,000 or so clones, around three quarters recorded once. The study, taken as a whole, reports: At the start, clonality exceeded age-matched healthy donors and followed circulating CD8+ T-cell counts. Higher clonality was seen at ibrutinib response and a return toward baseline at progression.

Sample: PBMCs, taken after 12 months of ibrutinib treatment. This chain uses TRBV9 with TRBJ1-3; D remains unclear. The TCR sequence derives from a human donor with chronic lymphocytic leukemia. CDR3 region: CASSVASTPSGNTIYF. DNA for the CDR3: TGTGCCAGCAGCGTAGCGTCGACACCCTCTGGAAACACCATATATTTT.